Following are 14 T cell receptor beta chains from one sample sequenced in a study of blood T cells in healthy people across ages. Next came a second PCR, run for about 7 to 12 cycles, which used a sample-barcoded 5' primer along with a J-beta primer mix. One entry per CDR3 protein results from TCRdb running MiXCR on the 5' RACE reads. This table has 1.5 million to 1.9 million distinct CDR3 sequences, approximately 43% appearing once. The sample comprised blood. The receptors stem from a woman between 18 and 30 years old in good health.

The rearrangement uses TRBV20-1 and TRBJ1-2, with 8 bases that match TRBD1. V lost 0 bases to trimming and J lost 2 bases; unmatched junction nucleotides: 5. The length of the CDR3 is 15 residues. Looked up from germline, CDR1 is DFQATT and CDR2 is SNEGSKA (reference sequence). CDR3 sequence reads: CSARDFQGANYGYTF. CDR3 DNA sequence: TGCAGTGCTAGAGATTTCCAGGGGGCAAACTATGGCTACACCTTC.

This clonotype was picked up a small number of times. This rearrangement joins TRBV6-2 or TRBV6-3 to TRBJ2-1, with 12 bases matching TRBD2. Germline-derived CDR1 and CDR2 are MNHEY and SVGEGT. V was clipped by 5 bases and J by 4 bases; unmatched bases: 6. The length of the CDR3 is 16 residues. CDR3 in amino acids: CASSKRLAGVYNEQFF. In nucleotides, the CDR3 is TGTGCCAGCAGTAAGCGACTAGCGGGAGTGTACAATGAGCAGTTCTTC.

The rearrangement uses TRBV7-9 and TRBJ2-7; 7 nucleotides align to TRBD1. This CDR3 is built from 14 residues. Germline V CDR1 and CDR2: SEHNR, FQNEAQ (reference sequence). V gave up 4 bases and J gave up 3 bases; unmatched junction bases: 6. The CDR3 sequence is CASSYGDSYYEQYF. The CDR3 DNA follows: TGTGCCAGCAGCTACGGGGACAGCTACTACGAGCAGTACTTC.

The chain uses TRBV30 and TRBJ2-1, with TRBD2 matching over 8 bases. The end of the DNA is better explained by TRBJ2-7, so the J call may be wrong. CDR1 and CDR2 from the germline V gene are GTSNPN and SVGIG (reference sequence). There are 14 residues in the CDR3. The CDR3 loop reads CAWSVAAGVNEQYF. In DNA form, the CDR3 reads TGTGCCTGGAGTGTGGCAGCGGGAGTTAATGAGCAGTACTTC.

This clonotype was detected only a few times. The chain couples TRBV12-3 or TRBV12-4 to TRBJ2-4; 7 nucleotides align to TRBD2. The CDR3 totals 15 residues. The ends lost 8 bases at V and 3 bases at J; junction bases unmatched: 10. CDR3 residues: CASGNWDYSKNIQYF. The CDR3, as DNA: TGTGCCAGCGGGAATTGGGACTACAGCAAAAACATTCAGTACTTC.

The genes are TRBV4-3 and TRBJ2-5, with 10 bases aligning to TRBD2. The CDR3 is 16 residues long. CDR1 and CDR2 (germline): LGHNA, YSLEER. The V and J ends lost 2 bases and 7 bases, in that order; junction bases with no gene match: 10. CDR3 sequence (DNA): TGCGCCAGCAGCCAAACTAGCGGGGCCAGCCCTGGGACCCAGTACTTC. Its protein is CASSQTSGASPGTQYF.

The CDR3 nucleotides are TGCAGCGTTGAAAGGGACAGGGACTATGGCTACACCTTC. Protein sequence: CSVERDRDYGYTF. The genes are TRBV29-1 and TRBJ1-2; 9 nucleotides line up with TRBD1. Germline V gene data show CDR1 as SQVTM and CDR2 as ANQGSEA. CDR3 size: 13 residues. With 2 bases clipped from V and 3 bases from J, the junction kept 1 base outside the gene matches.

This chain connects TRBV20-1 to TRBJ1-1; D unresolved. The germline gives CDR1 DFQATT, CDR2 SNEGSKA (reference sequence). The V and J ends lost 5 bases and 6 bases respectively, with 13 bases between them. This CDR3 contains 12 residues. CDR3 DNA sequence: TGCAGTGCTGTCCAAAATCGGGCTGAAGCTTTCTTT. As protein: CSAVQNRAEAFF.

V gene TRBV11-2 combines with J gene TRBJ2-1, with 10 bases that match TRBD1. The DNA end is more similar to TRBJ2-7, so the J call may be wrong. CDR1 is SGHAT, CDR2 FQNNGV, per germline. CDR3 length equals 17 residues. CDR3 residues: CASSFIGPGQGLREQYF. CDR3 sequence (DNA): TGTGCCAGCAGCTTCATAGGCCCGGGACAGGGGTTGAGGGAGCAGTACTTC.

The rearrangement joins TRBV6-2 or TRBV6-3 to TRBJ2-3; weak D call: TRBD2 (6 bases). This CDR3 spans 16 amino acids. CDR1 is MNHEY and CDR2 is SVGEGT in the germline V gene. Trimming left V 8 bases short and J 2 bases short, with 20 bases between. CDR3 loop: CASCLGEGLPTDTQYF. The CDR3 DNA follows: TGTGCCAGCTGCCTGGGAGAGGGACTCCCCACAGATACGCAGTATTTT.

The genes are TRBV4-3 and TRBJ2-7, with 11 bases that match TRBD2. This CDR3 comprises 19 residues. Looked up from germline, CDR1 is LGHNA and CDR2 is YSLEER. With V trimmed by 0 bases and J by 3 bases, 13 bases remained unmatched. CDR3 sequence: CASSQDSTSGSRRFYEQYF. As DNA, the CDR3 is TGCGCCAGCAGCCAAGATAGCACTAGCGGGAGTCGACGTTTCTACGAGCAGTACTTC.

V usage is TRBV5-6 and J usage is TRBJ2-1, with D perhaps matching TRBD2 (6 bases). Germline lookup yields CDR1 SGHDT and CDR2 YYEEEE. This CDR3 contains 16 residues. V was cut by 1 base and J by 4 bases, with 15 bases left in between. Written as DNA, the CDR3 is TGTGCCAGCAGCTTGTCGCCGGGAGCTAGGTACAATGAGCAGTTCTTC. Its protein product is CASSLSPGARYNEQFF.

This clonotype has only a few counts. CDR3 loop: CASSFSGQVLSYEQYF. Written as DNA, the CDR3 is TGTGCCAGCAGTTTTTCTGGGCAGGTGCTCTCCTACGAGCAGTACTTC. This chain connects TRBV27 to TRBJ2-7; no definite D call. This CDR3 has 16 residues. Trimming stripped 3 bases from V and 0 bases from J, with 15 bases between. CDR1 and CDR2 from the germline V gene are MNHEY and SMNVEV (reference sequence).

The rearrangement joins TRBV15 to TRBJ2-1, with D hard to call. The DNA end lines up better with TRBJ2-7; the J call may be wrong. This CDR3 comprises 16 residues. Germline V lookup: CDR1 LNHNV, CDR2 YYDKDF (reference sequence). The CDR3 coding sequence is TGTGCCACCAGCAGAGACCGACCGAGCTCCTACAATGAGCAGTACTTC. Translating gives CATSRDRPSSYNEQYF.